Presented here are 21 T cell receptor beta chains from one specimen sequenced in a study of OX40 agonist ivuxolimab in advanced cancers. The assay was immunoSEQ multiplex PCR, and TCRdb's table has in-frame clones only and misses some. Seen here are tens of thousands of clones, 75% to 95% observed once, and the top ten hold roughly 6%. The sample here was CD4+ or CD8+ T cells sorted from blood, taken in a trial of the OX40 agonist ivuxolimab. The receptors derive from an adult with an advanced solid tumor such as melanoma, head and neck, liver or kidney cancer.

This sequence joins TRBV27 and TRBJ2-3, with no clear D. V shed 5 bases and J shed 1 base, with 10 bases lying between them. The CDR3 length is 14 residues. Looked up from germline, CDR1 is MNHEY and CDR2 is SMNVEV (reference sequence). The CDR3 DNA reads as TGTGCCAGCAGTCCGCTTCCCCGCACAGATACGCAGTATTTT. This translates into CASSPLPRTDTQYF.

The CDR3 protein is CASSLTGGAMDEQYF. The CDR3 region has the DNA TGTGCCAGTAGTCTGACAGGGGGCGCGATGGACGAGCAGTACTTC. The rearrangement links TRBV19 to TRBJ2-7; 10 bases align to TRBD1. The CDR3 has 15 amino acids. Germline V CDR1 and CDR2: LNHDA, SQIVND (reference sequence). With 5 bases clipped from V and 5 bases from J, the junction kept 9 bases outside the gene matches.

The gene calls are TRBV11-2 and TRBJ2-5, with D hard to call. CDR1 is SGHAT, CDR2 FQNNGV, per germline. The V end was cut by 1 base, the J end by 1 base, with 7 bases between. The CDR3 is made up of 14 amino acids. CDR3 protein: CASSLVRAQETQYF. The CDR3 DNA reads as TGTGCCAGCAGCTTAGTTCGGGCCCAAGAGACCCAGTACTTC. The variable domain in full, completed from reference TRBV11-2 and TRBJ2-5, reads EAGVAQSPRYKIIEKRQSVAFWCNPISGHATLYWYQQILGQGPKLLIQFQNNGVVDDSQLPKDRFSAERLKGVDSTLKIQPAKLEDSAVYLCASSLVRAQETQYFGPGTRLLVL.

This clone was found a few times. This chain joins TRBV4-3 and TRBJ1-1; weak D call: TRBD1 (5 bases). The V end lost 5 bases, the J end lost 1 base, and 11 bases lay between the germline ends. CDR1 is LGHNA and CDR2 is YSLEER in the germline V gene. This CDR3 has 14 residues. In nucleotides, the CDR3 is TGCGCCAGCAGCTCGATTGGGGGGAACACTGAAGCTTTCTTT. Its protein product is CASSSIGGNTEAFF.

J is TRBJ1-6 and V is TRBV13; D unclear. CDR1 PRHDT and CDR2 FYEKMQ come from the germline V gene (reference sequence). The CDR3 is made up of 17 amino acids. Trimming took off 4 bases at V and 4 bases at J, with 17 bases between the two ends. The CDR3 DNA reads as TGTGCCAGCAGCTCTGGCGGGGAGGCTGGTTATAATTCACCCCTCCACTTT. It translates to CASSSGGEAGYNSPLHF.

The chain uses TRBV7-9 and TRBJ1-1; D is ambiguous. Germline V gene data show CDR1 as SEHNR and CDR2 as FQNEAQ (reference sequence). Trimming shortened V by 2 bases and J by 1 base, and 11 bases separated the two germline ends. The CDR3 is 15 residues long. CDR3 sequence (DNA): TGTGCCAGCAGCTTAACGAGGACGGAGAACACTGAAGCTTTCTTT. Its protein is CASSLTRTENTEAFF.

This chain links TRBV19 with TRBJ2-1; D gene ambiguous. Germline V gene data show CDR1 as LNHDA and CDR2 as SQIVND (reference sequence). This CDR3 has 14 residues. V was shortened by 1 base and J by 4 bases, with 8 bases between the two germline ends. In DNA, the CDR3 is TGTGCCAGTAGTATAGGAGGCAGTTACAATGAGCAGTTCTTC. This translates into CASSIGGSYNEQFF.

The CDR3 loop is CASDTVDSLNTEAFF. In DNA form, the CDR3 reads TGTGCCAGCGATACCGTTGACAGCCTTAACACTGAAGCTTTCTTT. This rearrangement joins TRBV28 to TRBJ1-1, with D possibly matching TRBD1 (5 bases). The CDR3 is 15 amino acids. In germline, CDR1 is MDHEN, CDR2 SYDVKM. V gave up 8 bases and J gave up 2 bases, with 18 bases separating them.

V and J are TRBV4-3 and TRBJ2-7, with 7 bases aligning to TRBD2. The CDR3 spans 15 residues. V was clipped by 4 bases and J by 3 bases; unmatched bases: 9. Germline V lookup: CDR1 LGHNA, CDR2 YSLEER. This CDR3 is CASSPGEGVGYEQYF. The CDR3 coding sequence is TGCGCCAGCAGCCCCGGGGAGGGCGTCGGCTACGAGCAGTACTTC.

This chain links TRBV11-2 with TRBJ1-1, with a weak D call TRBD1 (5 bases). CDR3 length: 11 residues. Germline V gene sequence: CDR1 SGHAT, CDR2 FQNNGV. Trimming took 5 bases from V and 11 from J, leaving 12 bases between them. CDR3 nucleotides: TGTGCCAGCAGCCAATACCGGGACGCTTTCTTT. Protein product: CASSQYRDAFF. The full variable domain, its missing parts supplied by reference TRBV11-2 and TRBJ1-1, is EAGVAQSPRYKIIEKRQSVAFWCNPISGHATLYWYQQILGQGPKLLIQFQNNGVVDDSQLPKDRFSAERLKGVDSTLKIQPAKLEDSAVYLCASSQYRDAFFGQGTRLTVV.

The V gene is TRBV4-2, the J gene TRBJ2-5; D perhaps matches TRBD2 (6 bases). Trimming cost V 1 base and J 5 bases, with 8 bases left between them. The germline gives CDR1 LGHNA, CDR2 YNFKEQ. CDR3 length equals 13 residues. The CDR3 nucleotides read TGTGCCAGCAGCCAAGTCCGGGGGGAGACCCAGTACTTC. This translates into CASSQVRGETQYF.

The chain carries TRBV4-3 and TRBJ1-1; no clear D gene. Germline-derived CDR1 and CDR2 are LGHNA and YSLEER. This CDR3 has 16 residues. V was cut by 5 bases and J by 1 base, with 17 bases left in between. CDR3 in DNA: TGCGCCAGCAGCTCCTCTCGAAAGCTGGCGAACACTGAAGCTTTCTTT. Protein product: CASSSSRKLANTEAFF.

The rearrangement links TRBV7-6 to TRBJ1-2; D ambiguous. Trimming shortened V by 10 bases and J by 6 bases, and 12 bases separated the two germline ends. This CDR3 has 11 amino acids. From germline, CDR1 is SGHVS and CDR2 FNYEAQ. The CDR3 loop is CAITAGDGYTF. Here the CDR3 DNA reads TGTGCCATTACAGCGGGAGATGGCTACACCTTC.

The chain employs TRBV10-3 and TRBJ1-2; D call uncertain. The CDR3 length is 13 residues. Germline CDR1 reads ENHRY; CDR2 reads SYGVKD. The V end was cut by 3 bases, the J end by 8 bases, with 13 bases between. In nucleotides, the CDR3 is TGTGCCATCAGTGATGACACTTATGGAGGCTACACCTTC. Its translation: CAISDDTYGGYTF.

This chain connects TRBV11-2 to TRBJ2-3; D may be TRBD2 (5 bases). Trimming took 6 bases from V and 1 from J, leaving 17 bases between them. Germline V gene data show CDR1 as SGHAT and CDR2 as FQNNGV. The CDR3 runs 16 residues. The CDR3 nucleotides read TGTGCCAGCAGGAAGCTTGGTAGCGACCGCACAGATACGCAGTATTTT. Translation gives CASRKLGSDRTDTQYF.

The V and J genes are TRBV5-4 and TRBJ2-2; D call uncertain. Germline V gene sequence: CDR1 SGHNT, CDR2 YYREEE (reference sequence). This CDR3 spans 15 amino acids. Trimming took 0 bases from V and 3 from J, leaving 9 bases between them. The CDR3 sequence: CASSLDGLDTGELFF. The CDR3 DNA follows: TGTGCCAGCAGCTTGGATGGGTTGGACACCGGGGAGCTGTTTTTT.

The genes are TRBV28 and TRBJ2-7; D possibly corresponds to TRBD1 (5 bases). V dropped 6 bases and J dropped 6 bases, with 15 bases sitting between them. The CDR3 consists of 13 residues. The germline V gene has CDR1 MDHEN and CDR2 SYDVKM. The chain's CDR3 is CASRSDQGAEQYF. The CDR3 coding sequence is TGTGCCAGCAGATCAGATCAGGGTGCCGAGCAGTACTTC. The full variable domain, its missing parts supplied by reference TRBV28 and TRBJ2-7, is DVKVTQSSRYLVKRTGEKVFLECVQDMDHENMFWYRQDPGLGLRLIYFSYDVKMKEKGDIPEGYSVSREKKERFSLILESASTNQTSMYLCASRSDQGAEQYFGPGTRLTVT.

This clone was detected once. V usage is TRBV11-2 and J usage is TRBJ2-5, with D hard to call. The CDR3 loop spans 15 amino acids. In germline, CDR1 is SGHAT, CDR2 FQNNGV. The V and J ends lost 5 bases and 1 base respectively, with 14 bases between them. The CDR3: CASSHDVRLQETQYF. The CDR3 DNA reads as TGTGCCAGCAGCCATGATGTGAGACTCCAAGAGACCCAGTACTTC.

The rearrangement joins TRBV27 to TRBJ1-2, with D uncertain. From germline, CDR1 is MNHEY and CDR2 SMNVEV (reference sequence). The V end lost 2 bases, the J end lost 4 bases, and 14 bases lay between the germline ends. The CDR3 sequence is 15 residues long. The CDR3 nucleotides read TGTGCCAGCAGTTTAGAAGCGGGCTTGGCCTATGGCTACACCTTC. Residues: CASSLEAGLAYGYTF.

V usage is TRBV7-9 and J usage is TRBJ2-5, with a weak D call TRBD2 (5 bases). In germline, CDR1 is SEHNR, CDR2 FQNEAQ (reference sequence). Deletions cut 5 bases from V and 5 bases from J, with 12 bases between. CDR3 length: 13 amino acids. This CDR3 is CASSSDYWETQYF. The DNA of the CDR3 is TGTGCCAGCAGCAGCGACTATTGGGAGACCCAGTACTTC.

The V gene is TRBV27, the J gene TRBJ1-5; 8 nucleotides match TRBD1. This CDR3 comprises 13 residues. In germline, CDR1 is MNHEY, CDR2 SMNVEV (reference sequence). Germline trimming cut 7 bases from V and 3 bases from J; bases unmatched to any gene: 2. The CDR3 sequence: CASTTGANQPQHF. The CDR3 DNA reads TGTGCCAGCACGACAGGGGCCAATCAGCCCCAGCATTTT.